Below, one TCR beta chain is given with its context. This clonotype was detected only a few times. The antigen this receptor binds is unknown. One end of the junction is discordant with germline, which a read error may explain. This sample is part of a study of breast tumors, draining lymph nodes, adjacent tissues listed by TCRdb under 2016. For context, the study as a whole: TCR beta repertoires were compared across tumor, adjacent nontumor tissue and axillary lymph nodes obtained from breast cancer patients. In human breast cancer, the study set out to assess how tumor, surrounding tissue and draining lymph node repertoires relate to one another and whether T cells might be exchanged between them.

Taken from the germline V gene, the CDR1 and CDR2 loops are MNHNS and SASEGT. The CDR3 holds 15 amino acids from the cysteine to the phenylalanine. Only CDR3 DNA remains: 45 bases, in frame from the first base. The lymph node samples were taken from the axillary draining lymph nodes of breast cancer patients. What the work shows at the level of the full study, not this receptor alone: Rather than being directly demonstrated, the conclusion that tumor T cells originate in lymph nodes was presented as consistent with a hypothesis. A scenario in which most tumor T cells derive from the lymph node and then expand within tumor tissue was judged to be consistent with the data. Tumor and nontumor tissue repertoires were found to be significantly more similar in luminal-like than in basal-like breast cancer. T-cell repertoire diversity in tumors was found to be lower than in lymph nodes but higher than in nontumor tissue, and preferential V and J gene usage was observed.

Sequenced using an Illumina HiSeq 2000. Multiplex PCR amplification was used to build the TCR beta chain libraries. The amplified TCR beta chain products were analyzed by high-throughput sequencing. The public reads were reprocessed in TCRdb via fastp at Q25 and MiXCR, keeping in-frame beta chains. Duplicate CDR3 protein sequences are folded into a single record with the most common DNA and genes. The sample data list under 300,000 distinct CDR3 sequences, and nearly 35% of these were observed just once. The ten largest clones capture about 3.9% of the sample. The sequence was collected from a female donor with breast cancer. Some clones in this sample may be carry-over from other donors' samples. Specimen: axillary lymph node tissue. The chain is assembled from TRBV6-1 and TRBJ2-5, with the identity of the D gene unclear. The nucleotide sequence reads as follows: TGTGCCAGCAGTCAAGCGCCAAGGGTGGAAGAGACCCAGTACTTC. This encodes CASSQAPRVEETQYF.